Here is one T cell receptor (beta chain) with its context. Method: immunoSEQ multiplex PCR; TCRdb's copy keeps in-frame clones and lacks some. This repertoire shows about 280,000 clones, around 90% found once; its top ten account for about 1%. V lost 3 bases and J lost 2, with 20 bases in between. Germline CDR1 and CDR2: MNHEY and SMNVEV (reference sequence). This CDR3 contains 18 residues. This specimen comes from a study of blood T cell repertoires in COVID-19. The chain combines TRBV27 with TRBJ1-5; D is perhaps TRBD1 (5 bases). Source material: PBMCs or T cells enriched from blood (not recorded which). This clonotype originated in a woman aged 25 to 39 who had recovered from COVID-19. The CDR3 reads CASSFQGRHGGGNQPQHF. The DNA of the CDR3 is TGTGCCAGCAGTTTCCAAGGACGGCACGGGGGAGGCAATCAGCCCCAGCATTTT.